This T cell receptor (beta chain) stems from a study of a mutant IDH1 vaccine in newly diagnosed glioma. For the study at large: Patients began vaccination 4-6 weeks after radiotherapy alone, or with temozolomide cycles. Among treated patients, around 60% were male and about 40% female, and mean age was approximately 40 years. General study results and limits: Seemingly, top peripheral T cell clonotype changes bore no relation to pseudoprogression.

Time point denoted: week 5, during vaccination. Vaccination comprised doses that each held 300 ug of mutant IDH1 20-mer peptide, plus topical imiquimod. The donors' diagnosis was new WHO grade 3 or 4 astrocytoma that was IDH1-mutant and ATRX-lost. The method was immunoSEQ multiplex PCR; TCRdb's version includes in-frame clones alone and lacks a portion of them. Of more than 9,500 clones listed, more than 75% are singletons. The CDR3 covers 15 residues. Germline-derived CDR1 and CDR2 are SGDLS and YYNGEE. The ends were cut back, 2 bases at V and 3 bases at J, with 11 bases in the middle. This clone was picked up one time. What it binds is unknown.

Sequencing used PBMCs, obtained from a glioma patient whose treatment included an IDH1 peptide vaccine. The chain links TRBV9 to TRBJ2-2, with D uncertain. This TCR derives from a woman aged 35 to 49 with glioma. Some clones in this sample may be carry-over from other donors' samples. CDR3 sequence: CASSVLDQYTGELFF. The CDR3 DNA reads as TGTGCCAGCAGCGTCTTGGACCAGTACACCGGGGAGCTGTTTTTT.